Below are 22 T cell receptor beta chains sequenced from a single sample in a study of shared clonotypes between healthy human individuals (dated by TCRdb to 2019 to 2021). CD8 naive samples consisted of CD45RO-negative cells that were positively selected for CCR7, yielding a CD45RA+CCR7+ population without TemRA cells. The protocol used for the library was the immunoSEQ multiplex PCR assay. Held by TCRdb, this immuneACCESS table contains in-frame sequences only and omits some clones. Under half of the omission traces to an unresolved V gene where checked; the cause of the rest is unknown. This sample gives roughly 1,800,000 clones in total; over 85% of them show up just once. The ten largest clones take up 1% to 1.5% of the sample. The sample consisted of naive CD8+ T cells sorted from blood. The cell subset or site tag for this specimen amounts to: CD45RA+CCR7+. Receptors originate from a man younger than 35 in good health.

The chain uses TRBV29-1 and TRBJ2-2, with a possible D match to TRBD2 (5 bases). The germline CDR1 and CDR2 sequences are SQVTM and ANQGSEA. Trimming took off 7 bases at V and 0 bases at J, with 9 bases between the two ends. The CDR3 runs 13 residues. CDR3 DNA: TGCAGCGCCACGGGGTCGAACACCGGGGAGCTGTTTTTT. Its translation is CSATGSNTGELFF.

This chain connects TRBV13 to TRBJ2-1, with 7 bases fitting TRBD2. Germline trimming cut 6 bases from V and 7 bases from J; bases unmatched to any gene: 15. Germline-derived CDR1 and CDR2 are PRHDT and FYEKMQ (reference sequence). The CDR3 sequence is 16 residues long. The CDR3 loop reads CASRAAGDTIQNEQFF. The CDR3 coding sequence is TGTGCCAGCAGGGCCGCGGGGGATACTATCCAAAATGAGCAGTTCTTC.

This clone was detected once. J is TRBJ2-3 and V is TRBV27; D is undetermined. From germline, CDR1 is MNHEY and CDR2 SMNVEV (reference sequence). V was clipped by 2 bases and J by 0 bases, with 9 bases between them. This CDR3 contains 15 residues. CDR3 in DNA: TGTGCCAGCAGTTTAATAGCTACCAGCACAGATACGCAGTATTTT. Translated, it gives CASSLIATSTDTQYF.

Written as DNA, the CDR3 is TGTGCCAGCAGCTTAGCCTCCGGGGATGAGCAGTTCTTC. The encoded protein is CASSLASGDEQFF. The chain employs TRBV11-2 and TRBJ2-1; D is perhaps TRBD2 (5 bases). CDR1 SGHAT and CDR2 FQNNGV come from the germline V gene. Trimming took 1 base from V and 8 from J, leaving 9 bases between them. The length of the CDR3 is 13 residues.

This clone was detected only once. This chain links TRBV6-6 with TRBJ2-7; the D is unclear. The CDR3 loop spans 11 amino acids. The germline CDR1 and CDR2 sequences are MNHNY and SVGAGI (reference sequence). Between the trimmed V and J ends, which lost 6 bases and 3 bases, there was a span of 6 bases. CDR3 sequence reads: CASSQLYEQYF. CDR3 sequence (DNA): TGTGCCAGCAGCCAGCTCTACGAGCAGTACTTC.

This rearrangement joins TRBV5-6 to TRBJ2-7; no definite D call. The CDR3 contains 12 residues. Germline V gene lookup returns CDR1 SGHDT and CDR2 YYEEEE. The germline V and J ends were trimmed by 1 base and 6 bases, with 8 bases remaining between them. The DNA for the CDR3 is TGTGCCAGCAGCTTGTCGACACTCGAGCAGTACTTC. As protein: CASSLSTLEQYF.

With respect to this clone: Distinct nucleotide sequences in the sample also encode this CDR3. This chain joins TRBV11-2 and TRBJ2-5; 7 nucleotides match TRBD1. Trimming removed 5 bases from V and 5 bases from J; junction bases left unmatched: 2. The CDR3 spans 12 residues. The germline gives CDR1 SGHAT, CDR2 FQNNGV. CDR3: CASSPRGETQYF. The CDR3 DNA reads as TGTGCCAGCAGCCCCAGGGGGGAGACCCAGTACTTC.

The CDR3 sequence is CASSHDRESNQPQHF. DNA for the CDR3: TGTGCCAGCAGCCATGACAGGGAAAGCAATCAGCCCCAGCATTTT. The chain combines TRBV7-9 with TRBJ1-5, with 7 nucleotides matching TRBD1. Germline trimming cut 5 bases from V and 1 base from J; bases unmatched to any gene: 5. The CDR3 has 15 residues. The germline V gene has CDR1 SEHNR and CDR2 FQNEAQ (reference sequence).

J is TRBJ2-7 and V is TRBV6-1; 10 bases line up with TRBD1. This CDR3 comprises 15 residues. Germline V gene data show CDR1 as MNHNS and CDR2 as SASEGT. The J segment lost 0 bases and the V segment lost 6 bases, leaving 5 bases of the junction unmatched. The CDR3 coding sequence is TGTGCCAGCAGAGAGGGACAGGGGTTCTCCTACGAGCAGTACTTC. Protein product: CASREGQGFSYEQYF.

This chain connects TRBV11-2 to TRBJ2-7, with a weak D call TRBD2 (5 bases). The CDR3 is 17 residues long. Germline V gene sequence: CDR1 SGHAT, CDR2 FQNNGV. V was shortened by 5 bases and J by 3 bases, with 23 bases between the two germline ends. CDR3 DNA: TGTGCCAGCAGCCCCCGGGCGTCGGAGGTCCCATTCTACGAGCAGTACTTC. This encodes CASSPRASEVPFYEQYF.

The chain couples TRBV4-1 to TRBJ2-5; 8 positions agree with TRBD2. The CDR3 covers 16 residues. Germline-derived CDR1 and CDR2 are MGHRA and YSYEKL. J was trimmed by 4 bases and V by 0 bases; bases with no gene match: 7. The CDR3 DNA reads TGCGCCAGCAGCCAAGATTTAACTAGCGGTCGAGAGACCCAGTACTTC. This codes for CASSQDLTSGRETQYF.

This clone has a handful of counts. The chain has TRBV9 and TRBJ1-3, with D perhaps TRBD1 (5 bases). From germline, CDR1 is SGDLS and CDR2 YYNGEE. The CDR3 has 16 residues. The ends were cut back, 0 bases at V and 9 bases at J, with 19 bases in the middle. CDR3 nucleotide sequence: TGTGCCAGCAGCGTAGGAGGAAGGGGAACACCCTTCACCATATATTTT. Its protein is CASSVGGRGTPFTIYF.

In DNA, the CDR3 is TGTGCCAGCAGCATGACAGGGGGCGGCGAAAAACTGTTTTTT. Its translation is CASSMTGGGEKLFF. The chain carries TRBV6-1 and TRBJ1-4, with 10 bases aligning to TRBD1. CDR3 length: 14 amino acids. CDR1 and CDR2 from the germline V gene are MNHNS and SASEGT. V gave up 6 bases and J gave up 8 bases; unmatched junction bases: 6.

The gene calls are TRBV6-5 and TRBJ2-5, with D maybe TRBD2 (6 bases). The CDR3 sequence is 14 residues long. The germline gives CDR1 MNHEY, CDR2 SVGAGI. Trimming removed 6 bases at V and 10 bases at J, with 21 bases between. The DNA for the CDR3 is TGTGCCAGCAGCCCCTCAAATAGCGGTGCTTACCAGTACTTC. As protein: CASSPSNSGAYQYF.

This chain uses TRBV5-1 with TRBJ1-5, with TRBD1 as a possible D gene (5 bases). V was cut by 4 bases and J by 6 bases, with 17 bases left in between. CDR1 and CDR2 (germline): SGHRS, YFSETQ. The CDR3 covers 15 residues. The CDR3 here is CASSLKTVWCQPQHF. The CDR3, as DNA: TGCGCCAGCAGCCTAAAGACAGTATGGTGTCAGCCCCAGCATTTT.

The V gene is TRBV5-1, the J gene TRBJ2-5, with TRBD2 matching 7 bases. The CDR3 loop spans 16 amino acids. V was clipped by 4 bases and J by 0 bases; unmatched bases: 9. Per germline, CDR1 SGHRS and CDR2 YFSETQ. In nucleotides, the CDR3 is TGCGCCAGCAGCCTCTCTAGCGGAGAGTACCAAGAGACCCAGTACTTC. Translating it yields CASSLSSGEYQETQYF. Based on the CDR3 plus reference TRBV5-1 and TRBJ2-5, the full variable domain is KAGVTQTPRYLIKTRGQQVTLSCSPISGHRSVSWYQQTPGQGLQFLFEYFSETQRNKGNFPGRFSGRQFSNSRSEMNVSTLELGDSALYLCASSLSSGEYQETQYFGPGTRLLVL.

V is TRBV13 and J is TRBJ2-5; TRBD2 might be the D (5 bases). V lost 2 bases to trimming and J lost 3 bases, with 13 bases between them. Looked up from germline, CDR1 is PRHDT and CDR2 is FYEKMQ (reference sequence). CDR3 length equals 15 residues. DNA of the CDR3: TGTGCCAGCAGCTTAAGGCTAAGCGGAGAAGAGACCCAGTACTTC. Amino acid sequence: CASSLRLSGEETQYF.

This chain connects TRBV11-2 to TRBJ2-1; TRBD2 matches 7 bases. Per the germline V gene, CDR1 is SGHAT and CDR2 is FQNNGV. With V trimmed by 0 bases and J by 3 bases, 8 bases remained unmatched. The CDR3 is 17 residues long. CDR3: CASSLDVGLADYNEQFF. CDR3 nucleotides: TGTGCCAGCAGCTTAGATGTAGGGCTAGCGGACTACAATGAGCAGTTCTTC.

The CDR3 is CASKERGVPEEQFF. In DNA form, the CDR3 reads TGTGCCAGCAAAGAGCGGGGGGTCCCGGAGGAGCAGTTCTTC. This chain connects TRBV13 to TRBJ2-1; TRBD2 matches 9 bases. The germline CDR1 and CDR2 sequences are PRHDT and FYEKMQ (reference sequence). The J segment lost 10 bases and the V segment lost 7 bases, leaving 11 bases of the junction unmatched. The CDR3 runs to 14 residues.

This clone was seen a handful of times. The rearrangement links TRBV7-2 to TRBJ2-7; tentatively, D is TRBD2 (5 bases). V was clipped by 1 base and J by 6 bases, with 7 bases between them. The length of the CDR3 is 12 residues. From germline, CDR1 is SGHTA and CDR2 FQGNSA. Here the CDR3 DNA reads TGTGCCAGCAGCTTAGGAGCGGCCGAGCAGTACTTC. It is translated as CASSLGAAEQYF.

The V call is TRBV10-3, the J call TRBJ1-5; D ambiguous. Trimming took 6 bases from V and 3 from J, leaving 9 bases between them. CDR1 and CDR2 (germline): ENHRY, SYGVKD. This CDR3 spans 13 amino acids. CDR3 in DNA: TGTGCCATCAGAAGGGAAGACAATCAGCCCCAGCATTTT. It yields the protein CAIRREDNQPQHF.

This sequence joins TRBV6-4 and TRBJ1-2; D not resolved. The CDR3 contains 13 residues. Germline V lookup: CDR1 MRHNA, CDR2 SNTAGT. V was pared by 2 bases and J by 4 bases, with 8 bases between. CDR3 region: CASSDKPGYGYTF. Written as DNA, the CDR3 is TGTGCCAGCAGTGACAAGCCAGGCTATGGCTACACCTTC.